This T cell receptor beta chain was identified during a study of early T cells in non-severe SARS-CoV-2 infection. Individual cDNA molecules carried attached unique molecular identifiers. TCRdb reanalysed the 5' RACE reads using MiXCR and keeps one entry per CDR3 protein. The table lists 60,000 or so distinct CDR3 sequences, 10% to 13% of them singletons. Per germline, CDR1 SGHNT and CDR2 YYREEE (reference sequence). V shed 4 bases, J shed 3 bases, and the junction held 8 bases outside the gene matches. The CDR3 covers 16 residues. This clonotype was detected ten times or more. The genes are TRBV5-4 and TRBJ2-1, with 9 nucleotides matching TRBD2. Sequencing used whole blood. The sequence came from an adult who was a healthcare worker with PCR-confirmed SARS-CoV-2 infection or an uninfected control (not recorded which). CDR3 residues: CASSRGLAPDYNEQFF. CDR3 nucleotide sequence: TGTGCCAGCAGCCGGGGACTAGCCCCAGACTACAATGAGCAGTTCTTC.